This entry lists 28 T cell receptor beta chains sequenced from one sample in a study of spatial heterogeneity in lung cancer. Study findings and constraints: Intratumoral expanded alpha and beta TCR counts were found to track tumor mutation counts.

Documented time point: sample taken at primary tumor resection. From the 5' RACE reads, TCRdb called clonotypes with MiXCR, one entry per CDR3 protein. The sample records more than 10,000 distinct CDR3 sequences, 13% to 15% being singletons. For these TCRs, the target antigens are not known. This specimen was lung tumor tissue, taken at surgery. The receptors originated from a male donor with early-stage non-small cell lung cancer.

There are many counts of this clonotype. J is TRBJ2-3 and V is TRBV7-2; the D is unclear. Trimming cost V 5 bases and J 6 bases, with 9 bases left between them. Germline CDR1 reads SGHTA; CDR2 reads FQGNSA. The CDR3 consists of 12 residues. CDR3 amino acids: CASSTFRDTQYF. The CDR3, as DNA: TGTGCCAGCAGCACCTTCCGGGATACGCAGTATTTT. The full variable domain, its missing parts supplied by reference TRBV7-2 and TRBJ2-3, is GAGVSQSPSNKVTEKGKDVELRCDPISGHTALYWYRQSLGQGLEFLIYFQGNSAPDKSGLPSDRFSAERTGGSVSTLTIQRTQQEDSAVYLCASSTFRDTQYFGPGTRLTVL.

This clonotype was counted at least ten times. V gene TRBV6-5 combines with J gene TRBJ1-1, with unresolved D. The CDR3 is 15 residues long. Germline assignment: CDR1 MNHEY and CDR2 SVGAGI. V was clipped by 5 bases and J by 4 bases, with 17 bases between them. CDR3 DNA: TGTGCCAGCAGTGACTATAGAGGTGGTAGCACTGAAGCTTTCTTT. It specifies CASSDYRGGSTEAFF.

This clonotype was found many times. The chain is built from TRBV7-2 and TRBJ1-5, with a possible D match to TRBD1 (6 bases). With 4 bases removed from V and 0 bases from J, the gap between germline ends came to 13 bases. CDR1 and CDR2 from the germline V gene are SGHTA and FQGNSA. The CDR3 is made up of 16 amino acids. The CDR3 region is CASSSKDSYSNQPQHF. The CDR3 coding sequence is TGTGCCAGCAGCTCCAAGGACAGCTATAGCAATCAGCCCCAGCATTTT.

This clonotype is judged medium-sized. The gene calls are TRBV6-1 and TRBJ2-3; D remains ambiguous. V was trimmed by 2 bases and J by 1 base, leaving 10 bases between them. This CDR3 has 15 amino acids. Germline lookup yields CDR1 MNHNS and CDR2 SASEGT. CDR3 nucleotide sequence: TGTGCCAGCAGTGAACCTCCTGAGGGCACAGATACGCAGTATTTT. It yields the protein CASSEPPEGTDTQYF.

This clonotype appeared a few times. This sequence joins TRBV20-1 and TRBJ2-1, with TRBD2 matching over 7 bases. The CDR3 extends over 16 amino acids. The junction had 8 bases not matched to a gene; V was cut back by 3 bases and J by 0 bases. In germline, CDR1 is DFQATT, CDR2 SNEGSKA (reference sequence). CDR3 DNA sequence: TGCAGTGCTAGGACCCTTGGCGGGAGCTCCTACAATGAGCAGTTCTTC. Amino acid sequence: CSARTLGGSSYNEQFF.

There are many counts of this clonotype. One end of the junction varies from germline; a read error may be responsible. The chain uses TRBV7-9 and TRBJ1-1; the D is unclear. This CDR3 comprises 14 residues. CDR1 and CDR2 from the germline V gene are SEHNR and FQNEAQ (reference sequence). Here the CDR3 DNA reads TGTGCCAGCAGCTCGAGACCGGTGAACACTGAATCTTTCTTT. Its protein product is CASSSRPVNTESFF.

The chain carries TRBV5-1 and TRBJ2-5, with D tentatively TRBD2 (6 bases). This CDR3 region has 13 residues. Germline lookup yields CDR1 SGHRS and CDR2 YFSETQ. Between the trimmed V and J ends, which lost 10 bases and 4 bases, there was a span of 17 bases. CDR3 protein: CASQTQGGETQYF. The CDR3 bases are TGCGCCTCCCAGACCCAGGGAGGAGAGACCCAGTACTTC.

The chain combines TRBV3-1 with TRBJ1-4; 8 bases fit TRBD1. CDR3 length equals 14 residues. Germline CDR1 and CDR2: LGHDT and YNNKEL (reference sequence). The ends lost 4 bases at V and 8 bases at J; junction bases unmatched: 6. The CDR3 is CASSPTTGVEKLFF. CDR3 coding DNA: TGTGCCAGCAGCCCGACGACAGGGGTAGAAAAACTGTTTTTT.

This chain joins TRBV28 and TRBJ2-6, with TRBD1 as a possible D gene (6 bases). Germline assignment: CDR1 MDHEN and CDR2 SYDVKM. The CDR3 runs to 15 residues. The V end lost 9 bases, the J end lost 2 bases, and 14 bases lay between the germline ends. In nucleotides, the CDR3 is TGTGCCAGTATAGGACAGTTTCCTGGGGCCAACGTCCTGACTTTC. It specifies CASIGQFPGANVLTF.

This clonotype was counted at least ten times. The chain carries TRBV6-6 and TRBJ1-2; the match to TRBD1 covers 8 bases. Germline V gene sequence: CDR1 MNHNY, CDR2 SVGAGI (reference sequence). The CDR3 covers 15 residues. The junction had 3 bases not matched to a gene; V was cut back by 1 base and J by 2 bases. The CDR3 nucleotides are TGTGCCAGCAGTTACTTGCAGGGGGCGAACTATGGCTACACCTTC. Residues: CASSYLQGANYGYTF.

This clonotype was seen many times. J is TRBJ2-5 and V is TRBV18; 7 nucleotides match TRBD2. This CDR3 has 14 residues. Germline V gene sequence: CDR1 KGHSH, CDR2 LQKENI. J gave up 3 bases and V 3 bases, and 4 bases lay outside the gene matches. In DNA, the CDR3 is TGTGCCAGCTCACCGGGACTACCAGAAGAGACCCAGTACTTC. As protein: CASSPGLPEETQYF.

This clonotype was seen repeatedly, ten times or more. The genes are TRBV4-1 and TRBJ1-2; the D is unclear. V was trimmed by 3 bases and J by 4 bases, leaving 6 bases between them. CDR1 is MGHRA and CDR2 is YSYEKL in the germline V gene. The CDR3 runs 12 residues. The CDR3 sequence: CASSQGVYGYTF. In nucleotides, the CDR3 is TGCGCCAGCAGCCAGGGTGTCTATGGCTACACCTTC.

The CDR3 bases are TGCAGTGCGGGGACTAGCGCGATCGAGACCCAGTACTTC. Its protein is CSAGTSAIETQYF. The chain couples TRBV20-1 to TRBJ2-5; 10 nucleotides align to TRBD2. The CDR3 is made up of 13 amino acids. Germline V gives CDR1 DFQATT, CDR2 SNEGSKA (reference sequence). J lost 5 bases, V lost 6 bases, and 6 bases had no gene match.

DNA for the CDR3: TGTGCCAGCACCAACGGGCGAGGGATCAACTATGGCTACACCTTC. This codes for CASTNGRGINYGYTF. V usage is TRBV3-1 and J usage is TRBJ1-2; D remains ambiguous. There are 15 residues in the CDR3. V was trimmed by 7 bases and J by 2 bases, leaving 17 bases between them. CDR1 is LGHDT, CDR2 YNNKEL, per germline (reference sequence).

J is TRBJ1-5 and V is TRBV12-3 or TRBV12-4, with D uncertain. V was clipped by 6 bases and J by 6 bases, with 9 bases between them. The CDR3 has 12 residues. The chain's CDR3 is CASSLGPQPQHF. As DNA, the CDR3 is TGTGCCAGCAGCCTCGGTCCTCAGCCCCAGCATTTT.

In this sample, this clonotype is medium-sized. The rearrangement links TRBV20-1 to TRBJ1-5; D perhaps matches TRBD1 (6 bases). This CDR3 is built from 13 residues. Per germline, CDR1 DFQATT and CDR2 SNEGSKA (reference sequence). The germline V and J ends were trimmed by 6 bases and 3 bases, with 12 bases remaining between them. The CDR3 DNA is TGCAGTGCGCGTGGACAGTACAATCAGCCCCAGCATTTT. It specifies CSARGQYNQPQHF.

This clonotype was seen repeatedly, ten times or more. The V and J genes are TRBV7-9 and TRBJ2-2; no firm D call. The CDR3 is made up of 12 amino acids. V was trimmed by 5 bases and J by 3 bases, leaving 4 bases between them. Germline CDR1 reads SEHNR; CDR2 reads FQNEAQ (reference sequence). The CDR3 DNA reads TGTGCCAGCAGCCCTTACACCGGGGAGCTGTTTTTT. This translates into CASSPYTGELFF. The full variable domain, rest sourced from reference TRBV7-9 and TRBJ2-2, is DTGVSQNPRHKITKRGQNVTFRCDPISEHNRLYWYRQTLGQGPEFLTYFQNEAQLEKSRLLSDRFSAERPKGSFSTLEIQRTEQGDSAMYLCASSPYTGELFFGEGSRLTVL.

The V and J genes are TRBV4-2 and TRBJ2-5, with D possibly matching TRBD1 (5 bases). CDR1 is LGHNA, CDR2 YNFKEQ, per germline. V was clipped by 1 base and J by 3 bases, with 6 bases between them. The CDR3 is 13 residues long. The CDR3 reads CASSQAQEETQYF. The CDR3 nucleotides read TGTGCCAGCAGCCAAGCACAGGAAGAGACCCAGTACTTC.

The sample holds a few counts of this clonotype. This chain connects TRBV7-6 to TRBJ2-7; TRBD1 aligns across 10 bases. The CDR3 runs to 15 residues. Germline values: CDR1 SGHVS, CDR2 FNYEAQ. V gave up 5 bases and J gave up 3 bases; unmatched junction bases: 7. The CDR3 sequence is CASSPPGQGRYEQYF. The CDR3 nucleotides are TGTGCCAGCAGCCCCCCGGGACAGGGGCGCTACGAGCAGTACTTC.

This clonotype is medium-sized (0.01 to 0.1%) in the sample. The chain is built from TRBV29-1 and TRBJ2-1; no definite D call. Germline-derived CDR1 and CDR2 are SQVTM and ANQGSEA. The CDR3 has 11 amino acids. V was trimmed by 2 bases and J by 4 bases, leaving 3 bases between them. The CDR3 reads CSVEQYNEQFF. Written as DNA, the CDR3 is TGCAGCGTTGAACAGTACAATGAGCAGTTCTTC.

J is TRBJ2-3 and V is TRBV7-2, with TRBD1 matching 10 bases. V was pared by 5 bases and J by 4 bases, with 6 bases of the junction left unmatched. The CDR3 length is 15 residues. In germline, CDR1 is SGHTA, CDR2 FQGNSA. The CDR3 coding sequence is TGTGCCAGCAGCCCAGGACAGGGGGGGTCAGATACGCAGTATTTT. Translation gives CASSPGQGGSDTQYF.

There are many counts of this clonotype. This chain connects TRBV5-6 to TRBJ2-5, with D unresolved. CDR1 is SGHDT, CDR2 YYEEEE, per germline. The V end lost 0 bases, the J end lost 4 bases, and 10 bases lay between the germline ends. The CDR3 has 14 residues. DNA for the CDR3: TGTGCCAGCAGCTTGGTTCAGCCGGGAGAGACCCAGTACTTC. Encoded protein: CASSLVQPGETQYF.

There are a few counts of this clonotype. The chain has TRBV20-1 and TRBJ2-3, with 7 bases lining up with TRBD2. Trimming took 1 base from V and 3 from J; bases not matched to a gene: 16. The CDR3 loop spans 18 amino acids. Germline CDR1 reads DFQATT; CDR2 reads SNEGSKA (reference sequence). The CDR3 reads CSARVLPLTGTTTDTQYF. CDR3 coding DNA: TGCAGTGCTAGAGTCTTGCCTCTAACCGGGACTACTACAGATACGCAGTATTTT.

This clonotype was counted at least ten times. This chain links TRBV5-1 with TRBJ2-3, with unresolved D. CDR3 length: 16 residues. The V gene lost 0 bases and the J gene lost 1 base, with 12 bases spanning the gap. CDR1 and CDR2 from the germline V gene are SGHRS and YFSETQ. CDR3 bases: TGCGCCAGCAGCTTGGAGGTGGGGTCGGGCACAGATACGCAGTATTTT. Its translation: CASSLEVGSGTDTQYF.

This clonotype was observed many times. The rearrangement uses TRBV19 and TRBJ2-3; 8 positions match TRBD1. CDR1 and CDR2 from the germline V gene are LNHDA and SQIVND (reference sequence). The CDR3 covers 15 residues. V was pared by 5 bases and J by 4 bases, with 8 bases of the junction left unmatched. CDR3 in DNA: TGTGCCAGTAGTCTACCGGGACAGGCATCAGATACGCAGTATTTT. Amino acid sequence: CASSLPGQASDTQYF.

This clonotype was seen many times. The chain's CDR3 is CASSYSNSRLGIGEQFF. CDR3 bases: TGTGCCAGCAGTTACTCGAATAGTCGATTAGGGATTGGTGAGCAGTTCTTC. This rearrangement joins TRBV6-5 to TRBJ2-1, with D unresolved. The CDR3 is 17 residues long. With 0 bases removed from V and 9 bases from J, the gap between germline ends came to 21 bases. Germline CDR1 and CDR2: MNHEY and SVGAGI.

This clonotype was detected many times. This rearrangement joins TRBV28 to TRBJ2-5; a possible D gene is TRBD1 (6 bases). Trimming took off 6 bases at V and 3 bases at J, with 14 bases between the two ends. Germline lookup yields CDR1 MDHEN and CDR2 SYDVKM. CDR3 length: 14 amino acids. CDR3 sequence reads: CASRLPGQKETQYF. Here the CDR3 DNA reads TGTGCCAGCAGGCTACCCGGACAGAAAGAGACCCAGTACTTC.

This clonotype was counted many times. The V gene is TRBV4-1, the J gene TRBJ2-2; 14 positions agree with TRBD2. The V gene end was trimmed by 2 bases and the J gene end by 10 bases; junction bases not matched to a gene: 12. This CDR3 spans 18 amino acids. Germline CDR1 and CDR2: MGHRA and YSYEKL. CDR3 in amino acids: CASSQPMGTSGGRMELFF. DNA for the CDR3: TGCGCCAGCAGCCAACCGATGGGGACTAGCGGGGGCCGGATGGAGCTGTTTTTT.